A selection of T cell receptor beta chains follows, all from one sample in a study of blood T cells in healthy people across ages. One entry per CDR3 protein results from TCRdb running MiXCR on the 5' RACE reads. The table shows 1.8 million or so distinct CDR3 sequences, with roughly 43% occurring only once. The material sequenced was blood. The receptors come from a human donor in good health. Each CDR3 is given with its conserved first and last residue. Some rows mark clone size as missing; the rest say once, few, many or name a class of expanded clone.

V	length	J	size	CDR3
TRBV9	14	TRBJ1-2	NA	CASSVEIGDYGYTF
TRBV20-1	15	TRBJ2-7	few	CSASPKDRGVYEQYF
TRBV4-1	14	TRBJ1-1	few	CASSQAGRSWEAFF
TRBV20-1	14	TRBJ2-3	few	CSAQAGSSTDTQYF
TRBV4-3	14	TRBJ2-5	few	CASSQGNRQETQYF
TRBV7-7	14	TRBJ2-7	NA	CTSSPDGESYEQYF
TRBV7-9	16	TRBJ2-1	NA	CASSRGVGSSYNEQFF
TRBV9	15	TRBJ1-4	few	CASSVGDTTNEKLFF
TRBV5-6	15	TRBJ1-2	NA	CASSTLQLWATGYTF
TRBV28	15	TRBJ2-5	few	CASSLPLAGVETQYF
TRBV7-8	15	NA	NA	CASSPRDRLAYEQYF
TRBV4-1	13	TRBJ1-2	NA	CASSQVGPSGYTF
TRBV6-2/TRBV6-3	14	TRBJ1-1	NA	CASSHIQGSEVAFF
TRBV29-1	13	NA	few	CSVAQGARGEQYF
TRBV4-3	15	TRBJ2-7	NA	CASSLIGGPNYEQYF
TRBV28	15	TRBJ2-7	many	CASSLLGTGAYEQYF
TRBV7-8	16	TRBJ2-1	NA	CASSLGAGTGYNEQLF
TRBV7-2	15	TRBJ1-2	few	CASSLGGAGLGGYTF
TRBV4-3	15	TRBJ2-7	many	CASSQGRETSYEQYF
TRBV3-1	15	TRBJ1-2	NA	CASSQVKGNSSGYTF
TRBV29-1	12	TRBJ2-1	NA	CSTGYGSRKQFF
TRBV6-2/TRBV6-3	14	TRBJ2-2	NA	CASSANMESGELFF
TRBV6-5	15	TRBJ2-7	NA	CASRPGFQGYYEQYF
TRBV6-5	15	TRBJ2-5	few	CASRPPGQNQETQYF
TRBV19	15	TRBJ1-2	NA	CASRPLWGQDYGYTF
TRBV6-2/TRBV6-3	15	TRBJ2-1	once	CTSSYLGGAYNEQFF
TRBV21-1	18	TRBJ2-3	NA	CASKGGASGTPRTDTQYF
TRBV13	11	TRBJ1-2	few	CASSSVAGYTF